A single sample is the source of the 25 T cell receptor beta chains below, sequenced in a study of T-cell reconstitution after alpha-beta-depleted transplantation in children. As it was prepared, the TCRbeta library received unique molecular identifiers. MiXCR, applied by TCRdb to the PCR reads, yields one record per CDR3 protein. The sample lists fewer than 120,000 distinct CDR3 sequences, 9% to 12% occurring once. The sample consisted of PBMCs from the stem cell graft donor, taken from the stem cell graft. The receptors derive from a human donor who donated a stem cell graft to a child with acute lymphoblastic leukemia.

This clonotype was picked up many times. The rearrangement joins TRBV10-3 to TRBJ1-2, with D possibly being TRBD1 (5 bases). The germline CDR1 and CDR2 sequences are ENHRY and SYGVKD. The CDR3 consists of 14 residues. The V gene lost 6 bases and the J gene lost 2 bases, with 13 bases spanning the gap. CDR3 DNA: TGTGCCATCAGCGCTAGGACATCCAACTATGGCTACACCTTC. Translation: CAISARTSNYGYTF.

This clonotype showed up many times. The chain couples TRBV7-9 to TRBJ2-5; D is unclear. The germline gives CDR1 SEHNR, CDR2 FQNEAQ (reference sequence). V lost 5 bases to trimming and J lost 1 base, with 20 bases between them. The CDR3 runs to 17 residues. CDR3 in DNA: TGTGCCAGCAGCGAGCCTCAGTGGGAACTGGTCCAAGAGACCCAGTACTTC. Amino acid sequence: CASSEPQWELVQETQYF.

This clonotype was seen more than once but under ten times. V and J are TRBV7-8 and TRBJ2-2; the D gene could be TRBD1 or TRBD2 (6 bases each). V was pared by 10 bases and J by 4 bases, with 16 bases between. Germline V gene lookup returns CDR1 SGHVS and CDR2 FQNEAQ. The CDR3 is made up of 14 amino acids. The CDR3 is CATTGQAGTGELFF. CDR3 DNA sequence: TGTGCCACCACGGGACAAGCGGGCACCGGGGAGCTGTTTTTT.

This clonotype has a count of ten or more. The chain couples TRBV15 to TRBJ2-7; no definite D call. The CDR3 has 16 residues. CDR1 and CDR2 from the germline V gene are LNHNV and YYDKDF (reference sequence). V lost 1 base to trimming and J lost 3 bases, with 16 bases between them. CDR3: CATSRGRALTGYEQYF. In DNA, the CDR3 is TGTGCCACCAGCAGAGGACGAGCTCTGACGGGCTACGAGCAGTACTTC. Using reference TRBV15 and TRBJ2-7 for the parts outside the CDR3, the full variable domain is DAMVIQNPRYQVTQFGKPVTLSCSQTLNHNVMYWYQQKSSQAPKLLFHYYDKDFNNEADTPDNFQSRRPNTSFCFLDIRSPGLGDTAMYLCATSRGRALTGYEQYFGPGTRLTVT.

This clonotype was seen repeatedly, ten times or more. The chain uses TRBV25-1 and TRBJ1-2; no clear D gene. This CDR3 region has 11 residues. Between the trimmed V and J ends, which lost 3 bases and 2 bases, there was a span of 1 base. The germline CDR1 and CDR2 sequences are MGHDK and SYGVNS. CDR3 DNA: TGTGCCAGCAGTGAGAACTATGGCTACACCTTC. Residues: CASSENYGYTF.

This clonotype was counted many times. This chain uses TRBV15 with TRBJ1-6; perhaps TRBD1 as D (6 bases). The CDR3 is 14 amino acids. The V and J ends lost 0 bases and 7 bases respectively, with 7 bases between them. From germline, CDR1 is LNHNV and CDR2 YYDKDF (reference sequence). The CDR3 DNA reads TGTGCCACCAGCAGAGATAGGGGGAATTCACCCCTCCACTTT. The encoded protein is CATSRDRGNSPLHF.

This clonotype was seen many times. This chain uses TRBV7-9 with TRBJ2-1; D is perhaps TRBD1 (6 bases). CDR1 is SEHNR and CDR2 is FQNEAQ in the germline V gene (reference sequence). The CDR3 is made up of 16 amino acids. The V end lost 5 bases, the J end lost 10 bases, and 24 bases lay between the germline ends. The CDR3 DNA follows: TGTGCCAGCAGCCTCCCGGCAGGGGCAGCGCTTGGGGAGCAGTTCTTC. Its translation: CASSLPAGAALGEQFF.

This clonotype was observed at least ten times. The CDR3 region has the DNA TGTGCCAGCAGCTTAGCTCAGAGTGTGGTCAATGAGCAGTTCTTC. The encoded protein is CASSLAQSVVNEQFF. This chain joins TRBV7-8 and TRBJ2-1, with no clear D. Germline CDR1 SGHVS, CDR2 FQNEAQ. V lost 0 bases and J lost 6, with 12 bases in between. The CDR3 extends over 15 amino acids.

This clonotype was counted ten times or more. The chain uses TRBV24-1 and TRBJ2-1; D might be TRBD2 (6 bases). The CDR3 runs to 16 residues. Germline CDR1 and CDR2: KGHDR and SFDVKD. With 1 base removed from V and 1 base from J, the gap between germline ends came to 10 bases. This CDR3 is CATSDFGGLSYNEQFF. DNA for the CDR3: TGTGCCACCAGTGATTTCGGGGGTCTTTCCTACAATGAGCAGTTCTTC.

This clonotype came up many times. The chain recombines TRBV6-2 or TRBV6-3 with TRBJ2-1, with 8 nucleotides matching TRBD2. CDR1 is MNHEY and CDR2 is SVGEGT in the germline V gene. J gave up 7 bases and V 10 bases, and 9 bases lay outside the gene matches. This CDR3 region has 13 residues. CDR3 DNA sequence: TGTGCCACCCAGAGACTAGCGCCGAATGAGCAGTTCTTC. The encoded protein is CATQRLAPNEQFF.

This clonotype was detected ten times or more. The CDR3, as DNA: TGTGCCAGCCGGAAGCGGGAGGTTCTGTTCTTC. Protein: CASRKREVLFF. The rearrangement uses TRBV6-5 and TRBJ2-1; 9 bases are shared with TRBD2. Per germline, CDR1 MNHEY and CDR2 SVGAGI. V lost 8 bases to trimming and J lost 15 bases; unmatched junction nucleotides: 8. The CDR3 totals 11 residues.

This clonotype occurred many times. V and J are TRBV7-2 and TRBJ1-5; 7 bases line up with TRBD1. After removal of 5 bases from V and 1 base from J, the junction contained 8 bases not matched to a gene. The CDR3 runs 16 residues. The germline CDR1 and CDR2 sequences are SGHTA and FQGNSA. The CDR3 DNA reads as TGTGCCAGCAGCCCTCCGGGACAGCCGAGCAATCAGCCCCAGCATTTT. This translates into CASSPPGQPSNQPQHF.

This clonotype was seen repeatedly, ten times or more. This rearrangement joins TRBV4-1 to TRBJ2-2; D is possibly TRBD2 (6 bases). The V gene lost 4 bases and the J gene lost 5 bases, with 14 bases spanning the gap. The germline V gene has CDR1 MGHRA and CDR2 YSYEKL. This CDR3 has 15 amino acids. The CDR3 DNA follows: TGCGCCAGCAGCCTAAGCAGCGGGTCTACCGGGGAGCTGTTTTTT. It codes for CASSLSSGSTGELFF.

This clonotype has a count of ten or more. The CDR3 nucleotides read TGTGCCAGCAGCTTAGGATCAGGCTTAACTAATGAAAAACTGTTTTTT. Translating gives CASSLGSGLTNEKLFF. The chain uses TRBV7-2 and TRBJ1-4; the D is unclear. V lost 1 base, J lost 1 base, and 10 bases lay in between. The length of the CDR3 is 16 residues. Germline V gene lookup returns CDR1 SGHTA and CDR2 FQGNSA.

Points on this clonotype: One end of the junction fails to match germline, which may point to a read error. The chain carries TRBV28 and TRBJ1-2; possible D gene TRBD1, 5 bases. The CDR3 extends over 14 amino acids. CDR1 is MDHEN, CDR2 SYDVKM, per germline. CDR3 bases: TGTGCCAGCAGTTTCGGGGCAGGGAGCTATGCCTACACCTTC. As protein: CASSFGAGSYAYTF.

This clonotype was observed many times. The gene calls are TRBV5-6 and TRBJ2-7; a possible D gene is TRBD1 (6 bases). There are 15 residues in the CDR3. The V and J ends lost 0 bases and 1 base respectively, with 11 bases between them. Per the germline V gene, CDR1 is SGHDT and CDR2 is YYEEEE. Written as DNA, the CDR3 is TGTGCCAGCAGCTTGGTCCGGGACATGTCCTACGAGCAGTACTTC. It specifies CASSLVRDMSYEQYF.

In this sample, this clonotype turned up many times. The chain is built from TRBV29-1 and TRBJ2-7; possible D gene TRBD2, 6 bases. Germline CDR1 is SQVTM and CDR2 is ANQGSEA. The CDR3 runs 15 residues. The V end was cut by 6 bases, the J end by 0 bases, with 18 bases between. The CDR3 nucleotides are TGCAGCGTAGGAAACGGAGGAGGGGTCTCCTACGAGCAGTACTTC. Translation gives CSVGNGGGVSYEQYF.

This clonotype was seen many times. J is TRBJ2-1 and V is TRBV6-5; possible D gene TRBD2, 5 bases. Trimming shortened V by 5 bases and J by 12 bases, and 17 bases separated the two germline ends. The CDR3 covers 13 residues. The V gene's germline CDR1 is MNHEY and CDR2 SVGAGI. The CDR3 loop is CASSPQEVVGQFF. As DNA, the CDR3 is TGTGCCAGCAGTCCCCAGGAGGTGGTTGGGCAGTTCTTC.

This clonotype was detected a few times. CDR3 region: CASSYGTGNQPQHF. In DNA form, the CDR3 reads TGTGCCAGCAGTTACGGGACAGGGAATCAGCCCCAGCATTTT. V gene TRBV6-5 combines with J gene TRBJ1-5, with 9 positions matching TRBD1. Germline V gene lookup returns CDR1 MNHEY and CDR2 SVGAGI. V gave up 2 bases and J gave up 4 bases; unmatched junction bases: 0. This CDR3 comprises 14 residues.

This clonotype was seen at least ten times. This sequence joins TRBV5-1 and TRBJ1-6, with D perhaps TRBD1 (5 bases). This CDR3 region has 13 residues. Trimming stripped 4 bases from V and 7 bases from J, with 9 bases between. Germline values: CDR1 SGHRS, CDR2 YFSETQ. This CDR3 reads CASSGTGNSPLHF. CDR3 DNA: TGCGCCAGCAGCGGGACCGGGAATTCACCCCTCCACTTT.

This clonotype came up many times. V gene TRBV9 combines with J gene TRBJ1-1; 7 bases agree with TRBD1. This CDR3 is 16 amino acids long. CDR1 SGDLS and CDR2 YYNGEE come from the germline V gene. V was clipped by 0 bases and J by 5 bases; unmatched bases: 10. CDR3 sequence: CASSVGLGGQGTEAFF. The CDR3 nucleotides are TGTGCCAGCAGCGTAGGTTTAGGGGGCCAGGGAACTGAAGCTTTCTTT. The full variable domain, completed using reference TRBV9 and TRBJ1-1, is DSGVTQTPKHLITATGQRVTLRCSPRSGDLSVYWYQQSLDQGLQFLIQYYNGEERAKGNILERFSAQQFPDLHSELNLSSLELGDSALYFCASSVGLGGQGTEAFFGQGTRLTVV.

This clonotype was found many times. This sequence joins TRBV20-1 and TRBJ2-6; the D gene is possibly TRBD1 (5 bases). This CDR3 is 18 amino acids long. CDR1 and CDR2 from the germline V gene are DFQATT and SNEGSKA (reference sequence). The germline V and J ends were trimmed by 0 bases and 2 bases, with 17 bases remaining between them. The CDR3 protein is CSAREGQGSVAGANVLTF. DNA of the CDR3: TGCAGTGCTAGAGAGGGGCAGGGATCTGTGGCTGGGGCCAACGTCCTGACTTTC.

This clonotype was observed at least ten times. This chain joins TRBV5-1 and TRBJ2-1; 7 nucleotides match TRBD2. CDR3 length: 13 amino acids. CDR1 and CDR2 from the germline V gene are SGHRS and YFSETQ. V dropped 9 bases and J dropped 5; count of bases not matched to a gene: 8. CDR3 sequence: CATSGLQNNEQFF. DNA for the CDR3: TGCGCCACCTCGGGACTACAAAACAATGAGCAGTTCTTC.

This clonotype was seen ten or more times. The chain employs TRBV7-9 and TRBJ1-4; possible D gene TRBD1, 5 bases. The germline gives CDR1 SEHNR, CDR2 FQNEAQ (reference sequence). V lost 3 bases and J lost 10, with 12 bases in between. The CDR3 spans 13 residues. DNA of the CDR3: TGTGCCAGCAGCTTCGCTCCAGGGTCAAAACTGTTTTTT. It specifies CASSFAPGSKLFF. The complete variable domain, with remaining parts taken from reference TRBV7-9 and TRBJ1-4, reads DTGVSQNPRHKITKRGQNVTFRCDPISEHNRLYWYRQTLGQGPEFLTYFQNEAQLEKSRLLSDRFSAERPKGSFSTLEIQRTEQGDSAMYLCASSFAPGSKLFFGSGTQLSVL.

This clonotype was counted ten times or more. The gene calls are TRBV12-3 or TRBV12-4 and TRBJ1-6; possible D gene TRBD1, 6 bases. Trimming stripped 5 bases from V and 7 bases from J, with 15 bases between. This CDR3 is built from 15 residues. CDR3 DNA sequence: TGTGCCAGCAGTCCAAGGACAGTAAGGAATTCACCCCTCCACTTT. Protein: CASSPRTVRNSPLHF.